These 8 T cell receptor beta chains were all obtained from the same sample, sequenced in a study of control samples from healthy donors and cancer patients. Clones were sequenced by immunoSEQ multiplex PCR, and TCRdb holds only the in-frame ones, with some missing. The sample consists of about 160,000 clones, 92% of them appearing once. Sequencing was carried out using blood. The receptors shown here come from a woman in her twenties or thirties in good health.

The chain combines TRBV12-3 or TRBV12-4 with TRBJ1-2; maybe TRBD1 (5 bases). This CDR3 comprises 13 residues. V lost 4 bases to trimming and J lost 7 bases, with 13 bases between them. CDR3 DNA: TGTGCCAGCAGTTGGATAGGGGATGGTGGCTACACCTTC. Its protein is CASSWIGDGGYTF.

This chain connects TRBV4-2 to TRBJ1-4, with TRBD1 matching over 9 bases. The germline CDR1 and CDR2 sequences are LGHNA and YNFKEQ. V was clipped by 2 bases and J by 7 bases; unmatched bases: 2. The CDR3 runs to 14 residues. Written as DNA, the CDR3 is TGTGCCAGCAGCCAAACGGGACAGGGTGAAAAACTGTTTTTT. It encodes CASSQTGQGEKLFF.

The DNA for the CDR3 is TGTGCCAGCAGCCCCCGGACAGCCGCGCACTATGGCTACACCTTC. Amino acid sequence: CASSPRTAAHYGYTF. The rearrangement uses TRBV7-8 and TRBJ1-2; D might be TRBD1 (6 bases). The CDR3 is 15 residues long. Germline values: CDR1 SGHVS, CDR2 FQNEAQ. The germline V and J ends were trimmed by 5 bases and 3 bases, with 16 bases remaining between them.

Note on this clone: The sample contains more than one DNA sequence encoding this CDR3. The genes are TRBV5-1 and TRBJ1-5; D perhaps matches TRBD1 (5 bases). CDR1 and CDR2 from the germline V gene are SGHRS and YFSETQ. The CDR3 totals 14 residues. The V end lost 0 bases, the J end lost 4 bases, and 8 bases lay between the germline ends. CDR3 sequence (DNA): TGCGCCAGCAGCTTGGACGGGGGAAATCAGCCCCAGCATTTT. It codes for CASSLDGGNQPQHF.

This chain connects TRBV6-2 or TRBV6-3 to TRBJ2-7; 11 bases line up with TRBD1. This CDR3 is built from 15 residues. Unmatched junction bases numbered 4, after V lost 0 bases and J lost 6 bases. Germline V gives CDR1 MNHEY, CDR2 SVGEGT. The DNA for the CDR3 is TGTGCCAGCAGTTACTCAACCGGGACAGGGGGCGAGCAGTACTTC. It yields the protein CASSYSTGTGGEQYF.

The chain combines TRBV10-3 with TRBJ2-1; tentative D call: TRBD2 (5 bases). The CDR3 covers 13 residues. V was cut by 4 bases and J by 4 bases, with 8 bases left in between. Per germline, CDR1 ENHRY and CDR2 SYGVKD. In DNA form, the CDR3 reads TGTGCCATCAGTGTGGCGGGTTACAATGAGCAGTTCTTC. Its translation is CAISVAGYNEQFF.

As DNA, the CDR3 is TGCGCCAGCAGCCAAGATCTCCCGGGGGCGACAAGTGGCTACACCTTC. It is translated as CASSQDLPGATSGYTF. The chain couples TRBV4-3 to TRBJ1-2, with a weak D call TRBD1 (6 bases). CDR1 and CDR2 (germline): LGHNA, YSLEER. Trimming took 0 bases from V and 7 from J, leaving 18 bases between them. The CDR3 is 16 residues long.

This clone was recorded only once. The V and J genes are TRBV15 and TRBJ2-2, with a possible D match to TRBD2 (5 bases). Per germline, CDR1 LNHNV and CDR2 YYDKDF (reference sequence). Trimming took 0 bases from V and 1 from J, leaving 12 bases between them. There are 17 residues in the CDR3. The CDR3 region is CATSRDLRVQNTGELFF. The CDR3 region has the DNA TGTGCCACCAGCAGAGATTTGAGGGTCCAGAACACCGGGGAGCTGTTTTTT.